This T cell receptor beta chain was sequenced for a study of human T cells and chemical hapten exposure (dated by TCRdb to the early 2020s). For the study in its entirety: For sensitization, 2% DPC in acetone was applied to a 2 cm by 2 cm area of upper inner arm skin. Weekly therapeutic DPC doses were additionally applied to the scalp of patients throughout the roughly 25-week study period. Patch testing was done on the upper back using Finn chambers containing 0.01% DPC, and results were scored after 6 days according to International Contact Dermatitis Research Group standards. The mostly female patient cohort included alopecia areata with under or over 50% scalp involvement, alopecia totalis and alopecia universalis. Libraries were combined into a pool for sequencing, and differences in TCR yield between samples came mainly from small differences in library volumes within the pool. The study tracked peripheral blood TCR repertoire changes in vivo during primary and secondary sensitization to the hapten diphenylcyclopropenone (DPC) in alopecia patients. Blood samples were taken from patients before sensitization (week 0) and then at 2, 6 and about 24 weeks after DPC sensitization. About 29 alopecia patients gave blood for TCR sequencing at one to four time points (pre-sensitization, 2, 6 and 24 weeks).

This clonotype has at least ten counts. Which antigen it targets is not known. It has no much larger one-base neighbor in the sample; base qualities were not kept. Overall study outcomes, separate from this receptor: Repeated subsampling changed both the strength of the expansion versus patch-test correlation and the threshold at which the correlation became significant. Patch test score was positively correlated with the number of PT1 expanded TCRs, with significance at thresholds 8, 16 and 32 but not at 4. DPC sensitization did not change the number of TCRs with a frequency above 1 in 1000, and there was no evidence of changes in global repertoire structure. Expanded TCRs formed significantly more large CDR3 similarity clusters than pre-sensitization or healthy control sets, consistent with antigen-driven responses. Because every patient had alopecia, a presumed autoimmune disease, the patients' immune response might differ from that of healthy individuals.

At the junction V is shortened by 9 bases and J by 4 bases, with 14 bases in between. As encoded in the germline V gene, CDR1 is KGHDR while CDR2 is SFDVKD. The CDR3 holds 13 amino acids from the cysteine to the phenylalanine. Only the CDR3 portion is preserved as DNA: 39 bases, with reading frame beginning at the first base. Receptors were amplified or captured by RACE. TCRdb lists the instrument as NextSeq 500. During library preparation, unique molecular identifiers were attached to individual cDNA molecules so that TCRs could be counted in a quantitative, reproducible way. Each blood RNA sample was used to sequence both TCR alpha and TCR beta chains. Processing in the source paper ran as follows. A median of roughly 100,000 TCRs per sample was observed, with a range of roughly 23,224 to 750,000. V, J and CDR3 annotation of the TCR reads was performed with the Decombinator software suite. For the PS versus PT1 abundance plots, all samples were subsampled to the same number of TCRs (28,000). Expanded TCRs were defined as absent before sensitization and observed at least eight times at the 2-week time point. TCRdb reworked the public reads: Q25 trimming with fastp, MiXCR clone assembly, productive beta chains retained. CDR3 protein sequences are deduplicated, and each keeps its most common genes and DNA. For this entry, the V and J calls and clone size follow TCRdb and not the study's own pipeline. Present in this sample are about 380,000 distinct CDR3 sequences, approximately 5.1% of which were seen just once. 2.5% to 3% of the sample lies in the top ten.

Reading the label with the study, this specimen's time point is: pre-sensitization, week 0. Read against the paper, the sample's treatment or condition label means: therapeutic diphenylcyclopropenone sensitization with weekly scalp DPC. At every patch-test visit, the blood draw took place before the patch test was put on. Patients were considered eligible if aged 18 to 70, diagnosed with alopecia and deemed suitable for DPC therapy, and patients were excluded if pregnant. Total RNA was isolated from unfractionated whole blood collected in Tempus Blood RNA tubes. The chain employs TRBV24-1 and TRBJ1-2; a tentative D call is TRBD1 (6 bases match). The sequenced sample was whole blood, obtained in connection with sensitization to the hapten diphenylcyclopropenone (DPC). This sequence originates from a woman in her forties or fifties with alopecia areata. Some clones in this sample may be carry-over from other donors' samples. The bases read TGTGCCACCTCGTACAGGGATTTCTATGGCTACACCTTC. Its protein is CATSYRDFYGYTF.